The rows below give T cell receptor beta chains drawn from one sample of a study of blood T cell repertoires in COVID-19. Sequenced by immunoSEQ multiplex PCR; TCRdb stores in-frame clones only, minus some. The repertoire holds roughly 57,000 clones, with around nine tenths as singletons. Sequenced: peripheral blood. The receptors come from a woman aged 60-70 years with COVID-19, enrolled during active disease. Each CDR3 is given with its conserved first and last residue. The D gene is left open where the match is weak. Rows give clone size only sometimes, using once, few, many, or a class for an expanded clone.

TRBJ2-3 once TRBV9 TRBD2 CASSVAASGTDTQYF TGTGCCAGCAGCGTAGCGGCTAGCGGGACAGATACGCAGTATTTT
TRBJ1-3 - TRBV20-1 TRBD1 CSARTGTAIYF TGCAGTGCTAGGACCGGGACAGCAATATATTTT
TRBJ1-4 - TRBV5-5 TRBD1 CASSLDRGPSNEKLFF TGTGCCAGCAGCTTGGACAGGGGACCATCTAATGAAAAACTGTTTTTT
TRBJ1-5 few TRBV28 - CASSSIWGNSNQPQHF TGTGCCAGCAGTTCTATTTGGGGCAATAGCAATCAGCCCCAGCATTTT
TRBJ1-2 once TRBV6-5 - CASSYSNQGLGGYTF TGTGCCAGCAGTTACTCGAATCAGGGACTAGGAGGCTACACCTTC
TRBJ1-4 - TRBV28 TRBD1 CASIDGTGAATNEKLFF TGTGCCAGCATCGATGGGACAGGGGCTGCAACTAATGAAAAACTGTTTTTT
TRBJ1-5 - TRBV28 - CASSFPPPGHNQPQHF TGTGCCAGCAGTTTCCCCCCCCCAGGGCACAATCAGCCCCAGCATTTT
TRBJ1-3 once TRBV19 TRBD1 CASRQRTGSGNTIYF TGTGCCAGTAGACAAAGGACAGGCTCTGGAAACACCATATATTTT
TRBJ1-1 - TRBV2 - CASSFRSGTEAFF TGTGCCAGCAGTTTTAGATCGGGCACTGAAGCTTTCTTT
TRBJ2-1 - TRBV9 - CASSVAGIQEQFF TGTGCCAGCAGCGTAGCAGGTATCCAAGAGCAGTTCTTC
TRBJ1-6 - TRBV28 - CASSGTRGDNSPLHF TGTGCCAGCAGTGGAACCCGGGGTGATAATTCACCCCTCCACTTT
TRBJ1-5 - TRBV27 - CASSLGTPGNQPQHF TGTGCCAGCAGTTTAGGGACACCTGGGAATCAGCCCCAGCATTTT
TRBJ1-1 - TRBV6-6 - CASTLNTEAFF TGTGCCAGCACCCTCAACACTGAAGCTTTCTTT
TRBJ2-1 - TRBV5-1 TRBD1 CASSFEVGQGWNEQFF TGCGCCAGCAGCTTTGAGGTGGGACAGGGATGGAATGAGCAGTTCTTC
TRBJ1-2 - TRBV6-5 TRBD1 CASTTGVGYGYTF TGTGCCAGCACCACAGGGGTGGGCTATGGCTACACCTTC
TRBJ2-7 - TRBV10-3 TRBD2 CATLGATSGAYEQYF TGTGCCACATTAGGGGCGACTAGCGGGGCCTACGAGCAGTACTTC
TRBJ1-2 - TRBV2 TRBD1 CASGQGPYGYTF TGTGCCAGCGGACAGGGCCCCTATGGCTACACCTTC
TRBJ1-5 few TRBV3-1/TRBV3-2 - CASSQEGGGQPQHF TGTGCCAGCAGCCAAGAGGGGGGGGGACAGCCCCAGCATTTT
TRBJ1-1 - TRBV29-1 - CSVERGMNTEAFF TGCAGCGTTGAGCGGGGGATGAACACTGAAGCTTTCTTT
TRBJ1-1 once TRBV7-9 - CASSSPGVNTEAFF TGTGCCAGCAGCTCCCCAGGGGTAAACACTGAAGCTTTCTTT
TRBJ1-1 - TRBV25-1 - CASSALTRAEAFF TGTGCCAGCAGTGCTCTAACACGGGCTGAAGCTTTCTTT
TRBJ2-2 - TRBV6-6 - CASSFTGSANTGELFF TGTGCCAGCAGCTTTACAGGGAGCGCGAACACCGGGGAGCTGTTTTTT
TRBJ1-2 once TRBV11-2 - CASSLGGRTHYTF TGTGCCAGCAGCTTGGGGGGGCGGACCCACTACACCTTC
TRBJ2-7 - TRBV6-1 TRBD2 CASSEARSSGIYYEQYF TGTGCCAGCAGTGAAGCACGGTCTAGCGGGATTTACTACGAGCAGTACTTC
TRBJ2-7 - TRBV24-1 TRBD2 CATRPNSGGPYEQYF TGTGCCACCAGGCCCAATAGCGGGGGACCTTACGAGCAGTACTTC
TRBJ1-3 - TRBV30 TRBD1 CAWAQGSSGNTIYF TGTGCCTGGGCACAGGGGAGCTCTGGAAACACCATATATTTT
TRBJ2-7 - TRBV7-2 TRBD1 CASSRQGLSYEQYF TGTGCCAGCAGCAGACAGGGATTGAGCTACGAGCAGTACTTC
TRBJ1-4 once TRBV15 - CATNPGVGEKLFF TGTGCCACCAACCCAGGGGTCGGTGAAAAACTGTTTTTT
TRBJ1-1 - TRBV20-1 TRBD1 CSASEGARTEAFF TGCAGTGCTAGTGAGGGGGCTCGCACTGAAGCTTTCTTT
TRBJ2-2 - TRBV2 - CASREDSGSTGELFF TGTGCCAGCAGGGAGGACAGTGGGTCCACCGGGGAGCTGTTTTTT
TRBJ1-2 once TRBV4-2 TRBD1 CASSTGQGFLGYGYTF TGTGCCAGCAGCACGGGACAGGGGTTTTTGGGCTATGGCTACACCTTC
TRBJ2-5 - TRBV28 TRBD2 CASSPFRLARKTQYF TGTGCCAGCAGTCCGTTCAGACTAGCACGGAAGACCCAGTACTTC
TRBJ1-2 - TRBV19 - CASSLPRGGYGYTF TGTGCCAGTAGTCTGCCAAGGGGCGGCTATGGCTACACCTTC
TRBJ2-1 few TRBV7-9 TRBD2 CASSPGLAGRAYNEQFF TGTGCCAGCAGCCCGGGACTAGCGGGAAGGGCCTACAATGAGCAGTTCTTC
TRBJ2-1 - TRBV6-1 TRBD2 CASSDGLAGAYNGQFF TGTGCCAGCAGTGACGGACTAGCGGGAGCGTACAATGGGCAGTTCTTC